The rows below give T cell receptor beta chains drawn from one sample of a study of blood T cells in healthy people across ages. Each CDR3 protein is one row after TCRdb ran MiXCR on the 5' RACE reads. The sample yields roughly 1,100,000 distinct CDR3 sequences, almost 25% seen once. The data were also submitted as part of a second study, on T cells of mothers and their children.

The sample taken for sequencing was blood. These receptors were taken from a girl aged 2-10 years in good health. Each CDR3 is given with its conserved first and last residue. The order of the fields is D gene, V gene, clone size, J gene, CDR3 protein, CDR3 DNA. D genes are given only for firm matches. Clone size is not always given. Where it is, it says once, few, many or a class for expanded clones.

d_gene: .; v_gene: TRBV24-1; abundance: few; j_gene: TRBJ2-1; CDR3aa: CATSAERGRLFNEQFF; CDR3nt: TGTGCCACTAGTGCCGAACGAGGGCGGCTTTTTAATGAGCAGTTCTTC
d_gene: .; v_gene: TRBV20-1; abundance: .; j_gene: TRBJ1-3; CDR3aa: CSARELGTGNTIYF; CDR3nt: TGCAGTGCTAGAGAATTGGGAACTGGAAACACCATATATTTT
d_gene: .; v_gene: TRBV3-1; abundance: .; j_gene: TRBJ2-7; CDR3aa: CASSQVGSPAYEQYF; CDR3nt: TGTGCCAGCAGCCAAGTGGGGTCTCCAGCCTACGAGCAGTACTTC
d_gene: .; v_gene: TRBV2; abundance: few; j_gene: TRBJ2-1; CDR3aa: CASWGRLDNEQFF; CDR3nt: TGTGCCAGCTGGGGTCGGCTAGACAATGAGCAGTTCTTC
d_gene: .; v_gene: TRBV29-1; abundance: .; j_gene: TRBJ2-5; CDR3aa: CSVMARLRQETQHF; CDR3nt: TGCAGCGTGATGGCCCGGCTTCGACAAGAGACCCAGCACTTC
d_gene: TRBD2; v_gene: TRBV13; abundance: few; j_gene: TRBJ2-5; CDR3aa: CASSLQPGGETQYF; CDR3nt: TGTGCCAGCAGCTTACAACCGGGGGGTGAGACCCAGTACTTC
d_gene: TRBD2; v_gene: TRBV7-2; abundance: few; j_gene: TRBJ2-1; CDR3aa: CASSPSGLLGEQFF; CDR3nt: TGTGCCAGCAGCCCTAGCGGGTTGTTGGGTGAGCAGTTCTTC
d_gene: TRBD1; v_gene: TRBV7-9; abundance: .; j_gene: TRBJ2-7; CDR3aa: CASSPGQDYEQYF; CDR3nt: TGTGCCAGCAGCCCCGGACAGGACTACGAGCAGTACTTC
d_gene: .; v_gene: TRBV20-1; abundance: few; j_gene: TRBJ2-3; CDR3aa: CSARGPRGADTQYF; CDR3nt: TGCAGTGCCCGAGGACCTCGAGGGGCAGATACGCAGTATTTT
d_gene: .; v_gene: TRBV5-1; abundance: .; j_gene: TRBJ2-1; CDR3aa: CASSLQFDEQFF; CDR3nt: TGCGCCAGCAGCTTGCAATTCGATGAGCAGTTCTTC
d_gene: .; v_gene: TRBV3-1; abundance: .; j_gene: TRBJ2-7; CDR3aa: CASSQDARLSHEQYF; CDR3nt: TGTGCCAGCAGCCAAGATGCTAGACTTAGTCACGAGCAGTACTTC
d_gene: .; v_gene: TRBV19; abundance: few; j_gene: TRBJ1-3; CDR3aa: CASLSHSGETGNTLYF; CDR3nt: TGTGCCAGCCTCTCCCACTCAGGGGAAACCGGAAACACCTTATATTTT
d_gene: .; v_gene: TRBV9; abundance: many; j_gene: TRBJ2-5; CDR3aa: CASSDPISQETQYF; CDR3nt: TGTGCCAGCAGCGACCCTATAAGTCAAGAGACCCAGTACTTC
d_gene: .; v_gene: TRBV20-1; abundance: .; j_gene: TRBJ2-1; CDR3aa: CSASILGGRNEQFF; CDR3nt: TGCAGTGCTAGTATTTTAGGGGGGAGGAATGAGCAGTTCTTC
d_gene: .; v_gene: TRBV6-1; abundance: .; j_gene: TRBJ1-1; CDR3aa: CASREREVGLRGNTEAFF; CDR3nt: TGTGCCAGCAGAGAGAGGGAAGTAGGCTTGAGGGGCAACACTGAAGCTTTCTTT
d_gene: TRBD1; v_gene: TRBV20-1; abundance: .; j_gene: TRBJ2-7; CDR3aa: CSAPGQGPYEQYF; CDR3nt: TGCAGTGCTCCGGGACAGGGTCCCTACGAGCAGTACTTC
d_gene: .; v_gene: TRBV5-1; abundance: .; j_gene: TRBJ2-2; CDR3aa: CASSLMGPGELFF; CDR3nt: TGCGCCAGCAGCTTGATGGGCCCCGGGGAGCTGTTTTTT
d_gene: .; v_gene: TRBV27; abundance: few; j_gene: TRBJ1-2; CDR3aa: CASSFHGAREGYTF; CDR3nt: TGTGCCAGCAGTTTTCACGGGGCCCGAGAGGGCTACACCTTC
d_gene: TRBD2; v_gene: TRBV18; abundance: .; j_gene: TRBJ2-5; CDR3aa: CASSPLVTSGDQETQYF; CDR3nt: TGTGCCAGCTCACCATTAGTTACTAGCGGGGACCAAGAGACCCAGTACTTC
d_gene: TRBD1; v_gene: TRBV7-2; abundance: few; j_gene: TRBJ1-1; CDR3aa: CASSPWTGVLNPGEAFF; CDR3nt: TGTGCCAGCAGCCCATGGACAGGAGTATTGAACCCTGGTGAAGCTTTCTTT
d_gene: TRBD1; v_gene: TRBV5-1; abundance: few; j_gene: TRBJ2-5; CDR3aa: CASSPITTGAGETQYF; CDR3nt: TGCGCCAGCAGCCCAATAACTACAGGGGCGGGTGAGACCCAGTACTTC
d_gene: .; v_gene: TRBV27; abundance: .; j_gene: TRBJ2-1; CDR3aa: CASSSKVTSRDEQFF; CDR3nt: TGTGCCAGCAGTTCAAAAGTAACTAGCAGAGATGAGCAGTTCTTC
d_gene: TRBD1; v_gene: TRBV25-1; abundance: .; j_gene: TRBJ1-2; CDR3aa: CASSGGTGKFYGYTF; CDR3nt: TGTGCCAGCAGTGGGGGGACAGGAAAATTCTATGGCTACACCTTC
d_gene: TRBD2; v_gene: TRBV20-1; abundance: few; j_gene: TRBJ2-1; CDR3aa: CSSRLAGTNEQFF; CDR3nt: TGCAGTTCAAGACTAGCGGGAACCAATGAGCAGTTCTTC
d_gene: TRBD2; v_gene: TRBV5-1; abundance: .; j_gene: TRBJ2-7; CDR3aa: CASSSSAGGDYEQYF; CDR3nt: TGCGCCAGCAGCTCCTCTGCCGGGGGGGACTACGAGCAGTACTTC
d_gene: .; v_gene: TRBV7-9; abundance: .; j_gene: TRBJ1-1; CDR3aa: CASSLEQGSLFVAFF; CDR3nt: TGTGCCAGCAGCTTAGAGCAGGGGAGTTTGTTCGTAGCTTTCTTT